This T cell receptor (beta chain) comes out of a study of shared clonotypes between healthy human individuals. The study's findings and limits: Sampling covered blood only; tissue repertoires likely differ.

V shed 1 base and J shed 4 bases, with 16 bases lying between them. There are 16 residues in the CDR3. Germline CDR1 and CDR2: MGHDK and SYGVNS. Genomic DNA per cell subset filled all wells of several immunoSEQ plates. Unsorted PBMC contributed about 270 ng DNA, tens of thousands of T cell genomes, to each replicate PCR. Ten immunoSEQ deep assay plates were used by the authors to sequence unsorted PBMC DNA. Data came from immunoSEQ multiplex PCR; TCRdb stores just in-frame clones and leaves some out. The data hold about half a million clones, with more than 65% observed a single time. Worth noting for this clone: The target antigen is unknown.

The genes are TRBV25-1 and TRBJ1-2; D perhaps matches TRBD1 (6 bases). Source material: PBMCs. The TCR was taken from a woman aged 35 to 49 in good health. Some clones in this sample may be carry-over from other donors' samples. CDR3 DNA sequence: TGTGCCAGCAGTGAATTGGACAGCCTGTGGGGCTATGGCTACACCTTC. Translating gives CASSELDSLWGYGYTF.